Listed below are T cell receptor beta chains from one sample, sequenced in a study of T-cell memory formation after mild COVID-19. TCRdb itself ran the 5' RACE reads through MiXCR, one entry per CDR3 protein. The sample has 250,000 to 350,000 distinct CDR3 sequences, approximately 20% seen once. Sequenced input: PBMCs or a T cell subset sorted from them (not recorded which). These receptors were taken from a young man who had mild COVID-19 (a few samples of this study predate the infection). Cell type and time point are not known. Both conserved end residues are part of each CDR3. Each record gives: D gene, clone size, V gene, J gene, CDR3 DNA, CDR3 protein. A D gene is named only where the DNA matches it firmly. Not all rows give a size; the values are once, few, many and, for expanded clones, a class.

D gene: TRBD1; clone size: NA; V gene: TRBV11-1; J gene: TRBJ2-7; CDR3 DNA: TGTGCCAGCAGCTCGGGACAGTACGAGCAGTACTTC; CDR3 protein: CASSSGQYEQYF
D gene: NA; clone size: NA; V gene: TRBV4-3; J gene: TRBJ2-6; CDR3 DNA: TGCGCCAGCAGCCAAGATTGGCCAGGGGTTTACTCTGGGGCCAACGTCCTGACTTTC; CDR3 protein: CASSQDWPGVYSGANVLTF
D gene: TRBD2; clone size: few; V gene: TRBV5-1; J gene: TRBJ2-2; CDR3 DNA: TGCGCCAGCAGCTCTTATGAGCGGGAGACCGGGGAGCTGTTTTTT; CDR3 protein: CASSSYERETGELFF
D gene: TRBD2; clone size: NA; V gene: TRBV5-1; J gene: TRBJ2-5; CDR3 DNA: TGCGCCAGCAGCGCAAGACTAGCGGGGGGCATCCAAGAGACCCAGTACTTC; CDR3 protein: CASSARLAGGIQETQYF
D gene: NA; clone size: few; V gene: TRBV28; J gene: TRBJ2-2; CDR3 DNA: TGTGCCAGCGGACAAACGGGAAGACAGAGCACCGGGGAGCTGTTTTTT; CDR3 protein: CASGQTGRQSTGELFF
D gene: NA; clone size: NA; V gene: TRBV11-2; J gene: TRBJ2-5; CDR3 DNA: TGTGCCAGCAGCTTAAGGAGCGGACCGAGGCAAGAGACCCAGTACTTC; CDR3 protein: CASSLRSGPRQETQYF
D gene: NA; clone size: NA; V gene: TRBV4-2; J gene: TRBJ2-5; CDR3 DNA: TGTGCCAGCAGCCTGAGCAGGGCAAAACAAGAGACCCAGTACTTC; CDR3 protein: CASSLSRAKQETQYF
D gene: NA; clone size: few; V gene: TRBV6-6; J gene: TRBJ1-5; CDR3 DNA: TGTGCCAGCAGTTACAGTGAGGGTATCCAGCCCCAGCATTTT; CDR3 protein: CASSYSEGIQPQHF
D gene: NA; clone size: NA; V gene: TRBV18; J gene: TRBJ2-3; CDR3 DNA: TGTGCCAGCTCACCACGGAGCACGTCTAGCACAGATACGCAGTATTTT; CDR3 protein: CASSPRSTSSTDTQYF
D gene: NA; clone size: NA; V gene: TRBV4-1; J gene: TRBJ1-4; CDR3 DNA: TGCGCCAGCAGCCAAGATATGAATGGGATAGTGTTTTTT; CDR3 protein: CASSQDMNGIVFF
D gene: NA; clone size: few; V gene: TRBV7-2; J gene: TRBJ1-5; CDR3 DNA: TGTGCCAGCAGCTTCTGGCACAATCAGCCCCAGCATTTT; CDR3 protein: CASSFWHNQPQHF
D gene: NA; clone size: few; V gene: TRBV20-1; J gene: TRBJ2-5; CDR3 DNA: TGCAGTGCTAGAGATCATGGGCTAGCGCTGGGTGAAGAGACCCAGTACTTC; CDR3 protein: CSARDHGLALGEETQYF
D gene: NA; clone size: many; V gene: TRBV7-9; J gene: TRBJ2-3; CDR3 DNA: TGTGCCAGCAGCCCGAACGCAGATACGCAGTATTTT; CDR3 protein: CASSPNADTQYF
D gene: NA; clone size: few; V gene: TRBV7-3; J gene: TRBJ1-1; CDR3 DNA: TGTGCCAGCAGCCAGGACGGGCAGGTGAACACTGAAGCTTTCTTT; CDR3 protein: CASSQDGQVNTEAFF
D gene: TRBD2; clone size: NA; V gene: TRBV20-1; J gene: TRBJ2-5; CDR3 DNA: TGCAGTGCTAGATGGGGAGGCGGGGGACAAGAGACCCAGTACTTC; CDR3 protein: CSARWGGGGQETQYF
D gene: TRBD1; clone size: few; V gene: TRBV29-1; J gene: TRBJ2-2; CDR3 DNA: TGCAGCGTGTCGGGACAGGGGAACACCGGGGAGCTGTTTTTT; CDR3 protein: CSVSGQGNTGELFF
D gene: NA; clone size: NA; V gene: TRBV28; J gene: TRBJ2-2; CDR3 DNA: TGTGCCAGCAGAGTCCTAACCGGGGAGCTGTTTTTT; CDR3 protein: CASRVLTGELFF
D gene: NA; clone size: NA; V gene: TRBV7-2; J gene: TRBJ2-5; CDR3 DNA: TGTGCCAGCAGCTTTGGAGGGGGGTTAGAGACCCAGTACTTC; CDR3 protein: CASSFGGGLETQYF
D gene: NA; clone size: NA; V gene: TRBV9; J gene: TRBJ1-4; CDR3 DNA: TGTGCCAGCAGCGTAGACGCAGGCGGCGAAAAACTGTTTTTT; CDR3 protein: CASSVDAGGEKLFF
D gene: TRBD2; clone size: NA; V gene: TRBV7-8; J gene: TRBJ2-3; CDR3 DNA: TGTGCCAGCAGCTTAAGACTAGCGGGGGTCCATACGCAGTATTTT; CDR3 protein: CASSLRLAGVHTQYF
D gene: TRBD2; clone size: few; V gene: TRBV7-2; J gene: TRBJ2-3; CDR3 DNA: TGTGCCAGCAGCCCGGCCGGCGGGGGGCCCAACACAGATACGCAGTATTTT; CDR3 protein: CASSPAGGGPNTDTQYF
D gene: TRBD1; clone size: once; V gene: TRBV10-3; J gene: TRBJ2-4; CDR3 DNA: TGTGCCATCAGCGAGCGCACCTTCTTACAGGGGGACAAAAACATTCAGTACTTC; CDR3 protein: CAISERTFLQGDKNIQYF
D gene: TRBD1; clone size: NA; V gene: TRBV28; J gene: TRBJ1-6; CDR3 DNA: TGTGCCAGCAGTTTGGAGACAGGGGTGATTAATTCACCCCTCCACTTT; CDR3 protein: CASSLETGVINSPLHF
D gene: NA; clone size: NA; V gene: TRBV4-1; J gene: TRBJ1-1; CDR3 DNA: TGCGCCAGCAGTCAACCGGCAATTTCCAGGCAGATGAACACTGAAGCTTTCTTT; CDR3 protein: CASSQPAISRQMNTEAFF
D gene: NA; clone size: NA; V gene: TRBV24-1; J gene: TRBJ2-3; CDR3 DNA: TGTGCCACCAGTTATAAAGGCACAGATACGCAGTATTTT; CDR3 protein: CATSYKGTDTQYF
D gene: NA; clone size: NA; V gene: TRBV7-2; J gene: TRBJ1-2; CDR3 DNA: TGTGCCAGCAGCGAATACTATGGCTACACCTTC; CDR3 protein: CASSEYYGYTF
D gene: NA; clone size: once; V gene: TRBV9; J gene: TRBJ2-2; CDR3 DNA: TGTGCCAGCAGCGTAGTTGGGGGGATGTCGGCCGGGGAGCTGTTTTTT; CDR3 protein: CASSVVGGMSAGELFF
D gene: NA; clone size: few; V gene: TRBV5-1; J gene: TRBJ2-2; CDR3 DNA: TGCGCCAGCAGCTTGGAGGCCGGGGAGCTGTTTTTT; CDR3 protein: CASSLEAGELFF
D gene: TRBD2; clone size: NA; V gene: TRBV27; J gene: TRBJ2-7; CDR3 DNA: TGTGCCAGCAGTTTAGGGGTAGCGGGGGCCGCCTACGAGCAGTACTTC; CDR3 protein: CASSLGVAGAAYEQYF
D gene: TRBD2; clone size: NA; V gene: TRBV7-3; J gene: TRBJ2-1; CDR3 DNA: TGTGCCAGCAGCCCAGATGGGGGAGCGGGAGAGCAGTTCTTC; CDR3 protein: CASSPDGGAGEQFF
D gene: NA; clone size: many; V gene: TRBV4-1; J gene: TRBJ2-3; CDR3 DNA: TGCGCCAGCAGCCAAGTCAACCTAGTGAGCACAGATACGCAGTATTTT; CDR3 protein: CASSQVNLVSTDTQYF
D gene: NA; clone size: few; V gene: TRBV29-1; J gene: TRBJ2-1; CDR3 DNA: TGCAGCGTTGATATTTGGGTCAATGAGCAGTTCTTC; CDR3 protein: CSVDIWVNEQFF
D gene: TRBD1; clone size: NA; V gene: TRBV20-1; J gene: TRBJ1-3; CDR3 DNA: TGCAGTGCCACGGACAGGGGAAACACCATATATTTT; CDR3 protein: CSATDRGNTIYF
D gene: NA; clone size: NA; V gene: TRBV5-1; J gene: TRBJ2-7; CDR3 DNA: TGCGCCAGCAGCTTGGAGCGGTTTGAGGAGCAGTACTTC; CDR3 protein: CASSLERFEEQYF
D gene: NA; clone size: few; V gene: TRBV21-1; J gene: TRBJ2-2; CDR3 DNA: TGTGCCAGCAGCAAATATCCCCTGTTGGGGCGGAGTTCCACCGGGGAGCTGTTTTTT; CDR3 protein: CASSKYPLLGRSSTGELFF
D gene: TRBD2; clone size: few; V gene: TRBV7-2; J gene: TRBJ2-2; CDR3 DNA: TGTGCCAGCAGCTTACCGAGGAGCGGGGGATGGAGCACCGGGGAGCTGTTTTTT; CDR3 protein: CASSLPRSGGWSTGELFF
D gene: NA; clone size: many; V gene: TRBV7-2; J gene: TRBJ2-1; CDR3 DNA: TGTGCCAGCAGCTTATCTCCTTACAATGAGCAGTTCTTC; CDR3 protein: CASSLSPYNEQFF
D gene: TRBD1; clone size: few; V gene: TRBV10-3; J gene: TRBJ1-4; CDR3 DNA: TGTGCCATCAGTGAGTCGGGGACAGGGAAGACTGAAAAACTGTTTTTT; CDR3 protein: CAISESGTGKTEKLFF
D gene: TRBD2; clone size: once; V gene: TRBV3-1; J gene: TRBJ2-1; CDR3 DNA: TGTGCCAGCAGCGGGGGTATCGGACTAGTGGTTCCCAATGAGCAGTTCTTC; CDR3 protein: CASSGGIGLVVPNEQFF
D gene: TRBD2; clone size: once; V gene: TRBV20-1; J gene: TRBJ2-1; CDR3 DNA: TGCAGTGCTCCGAGCGGGGGGATCTCAGCCGAGCAGTTCTTC; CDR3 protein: CSAPSGGISAEQFF
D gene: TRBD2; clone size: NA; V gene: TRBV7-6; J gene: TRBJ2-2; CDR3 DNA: TGTGCCAGCAGCTCTAGCGGGATAGTCACCGGGGAGCTGTTTTTT; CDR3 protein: CASSSSGIVTGELFF
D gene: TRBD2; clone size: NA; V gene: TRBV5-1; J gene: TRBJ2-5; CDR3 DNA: TGCGCCAGCAGCTCTCTGGTGGCTAGCGGGGCAGAGACCCAGTACTTC; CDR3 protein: CASSSLVASGAETQYF
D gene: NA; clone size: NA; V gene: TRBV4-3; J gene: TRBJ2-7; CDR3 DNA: TGCGCCAGCAGCCAAGAGTGGGGGGCAGGGGAGCAGTACTTC; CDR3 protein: CASSQEWGAGEQYF
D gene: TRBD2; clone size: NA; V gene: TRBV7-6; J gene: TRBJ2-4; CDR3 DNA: TGTGCCAGCAGCGGACTAGCGGGGGGTATTCAGTACTTC; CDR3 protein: CASSGLAGGIQYF
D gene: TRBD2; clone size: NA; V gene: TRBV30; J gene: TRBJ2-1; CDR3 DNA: TGTGCCTGGGTATCGAATTGGCGGGGGGTCTACAATGAGCAGTTCTTC; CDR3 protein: CAWVSNWRGVYNEQFF
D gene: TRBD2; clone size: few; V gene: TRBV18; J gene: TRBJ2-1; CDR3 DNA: TGTGCCAGCTCACCACCGGGACTAGCTACCTACAATGAGCAGTTCTTC; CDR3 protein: CASSPPGLATYNEQFF
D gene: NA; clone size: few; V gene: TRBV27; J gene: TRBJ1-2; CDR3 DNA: TGTGCCAGCAGTCCAGGGGCGGGAGAGGGCTACACCTTC; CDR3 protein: CASSPGAGEGYTF
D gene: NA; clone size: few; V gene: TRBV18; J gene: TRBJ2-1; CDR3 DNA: TGTGCCAGCTCACCGAACGACGGGGAGCAGTTCTTC; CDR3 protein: CASSPNDGEQFF
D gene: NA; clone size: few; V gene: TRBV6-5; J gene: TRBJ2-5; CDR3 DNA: TGTGCCAGCACCCCTATCCGCCAGGGGCAAGAGACCCAGTACTTC; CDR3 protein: CASTPIRQGQETQYF
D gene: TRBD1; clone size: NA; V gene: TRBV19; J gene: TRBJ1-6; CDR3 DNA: TGTGCCAGTAGTAGGTTTGGACAGGGGGATAATTCACCCCTCCACTTT; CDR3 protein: CASSRFGQGDNSPLHF
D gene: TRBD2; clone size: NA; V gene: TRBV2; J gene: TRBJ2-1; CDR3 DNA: TGTGCCAGCAGCGGGGATCTAGCGGGGAACAATGAGCAGTTCTTC; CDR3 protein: CASSGDLAGNNEQFF
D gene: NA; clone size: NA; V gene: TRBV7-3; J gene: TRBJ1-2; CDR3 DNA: TGTGCCAGCAGCATTCGGAGAGGGAGCGTCCTACAATTC; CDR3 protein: CASSIRRGSVLQF
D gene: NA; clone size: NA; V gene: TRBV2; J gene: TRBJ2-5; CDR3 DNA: TGTGCCAGCAGTGTAAGGGGTCAGGGAGAGACCCAGTACTTC; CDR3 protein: CASSVRGQGETQYF
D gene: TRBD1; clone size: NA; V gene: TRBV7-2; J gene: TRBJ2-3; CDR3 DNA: TGTGCCAGCAACATCGACAGGGGGCGGTTGGATACGCAGTATTTT; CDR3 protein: CASNIDRGRLDTQYF
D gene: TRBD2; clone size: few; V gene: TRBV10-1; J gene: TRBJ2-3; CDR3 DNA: TGCGCCAGCAGTTGGGGGGGTAGCGCAGATACGCAGTATTTT; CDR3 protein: CASSWGGSADTQYF
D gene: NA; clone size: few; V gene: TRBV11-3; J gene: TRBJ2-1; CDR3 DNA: TGTGCCAGCAGCCCGGACGGACCATACAATGAGCAGTTCTTC; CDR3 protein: CASSPDGPYNEQFF
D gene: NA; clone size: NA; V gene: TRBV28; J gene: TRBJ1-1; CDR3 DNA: TGTGCCAGCAGTTTCTGGGGTGGGATAACTGAAGCTTTCTTT; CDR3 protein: CASSFWGGITEAFF
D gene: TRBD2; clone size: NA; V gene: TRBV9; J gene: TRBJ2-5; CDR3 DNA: TGTGCCAGCAGCGTATCTAGCGGGGAAGCAGAGACCCAGTACTTC; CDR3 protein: CASSVSSGEAETQYF
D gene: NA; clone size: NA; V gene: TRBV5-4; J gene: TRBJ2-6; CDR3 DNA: TGTGCCAGCAGCTTGTTAAACTCTGGGGCCAACGTCCTGACTTTC; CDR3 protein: CASSLLNSGANVLTF
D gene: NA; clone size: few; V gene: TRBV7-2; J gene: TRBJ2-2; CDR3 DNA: TGTGCCAGCAGTGCAGACGGGAACACCGGGGAGCTGTTTTTT; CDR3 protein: CASSADGNTGELFF